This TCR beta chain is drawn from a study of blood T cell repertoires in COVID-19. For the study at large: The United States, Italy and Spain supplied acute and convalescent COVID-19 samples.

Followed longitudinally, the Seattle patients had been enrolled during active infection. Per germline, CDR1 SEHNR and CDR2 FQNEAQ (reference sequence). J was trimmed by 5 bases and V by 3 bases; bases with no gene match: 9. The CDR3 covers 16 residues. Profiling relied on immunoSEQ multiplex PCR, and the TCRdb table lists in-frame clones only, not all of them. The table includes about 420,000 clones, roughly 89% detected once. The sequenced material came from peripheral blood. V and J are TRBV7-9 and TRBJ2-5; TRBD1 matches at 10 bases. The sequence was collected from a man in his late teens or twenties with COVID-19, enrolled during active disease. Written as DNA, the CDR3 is TGTGCCAGCAGCTTTAGGACAGGGGGTCCGGAGGAGACCCAGTACTTC. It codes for CASSFRTGGPEETQYF. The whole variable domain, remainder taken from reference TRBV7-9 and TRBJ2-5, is DTGVSQNPRHKITKRGQNVTFRCDPISEHNRLYWYRQTLGQGPEFLTYFQNEAQLEKSRLLSDRFSAERPKGSFSTLEIQRTEQGDSAMYLCASSFRTGGPEETQYFGPGTRLLVL.